A single T cell receptor beta chain is shown here with its context. Its antigen remains unknown. These data come from a study of T cell responses to AZD1222 COVID-19 vaccine. Unmatched junction bases numbered 10, after V lost 3 bases and J lost 6 bases. CDR1 KGHSH and CDR2 LQKENI come from the germline V gene. This CDR3 contains 16 residues. Repertoires were generated with immunoSEQ multiplex PCR, while TCRdb's copy carries only in-frame clones and drops some. This sample carries roughly 92,000 clones, around 89% of them seen once, and the ten largest clones take almost 8.5%. Study-wide results and limits: Only six or seven AZD1222 recipients tested seropositive at baseline. Nearly half of the spike-specific TCRs reportedly recognize variant regions that carry no mutations.

The source was peripheral blood, collected on day 0 of AZD1222 vaccination. V is TRBV18 and J is TRBJ1-5; 8 nucleotides line up with TRBD1. This clonotype was obtained from an adult in good health. CDR3 region: CASSPPGQGFTQPQHF. The CDR3 region has the DNA TGTGCCAGCTCACCTCCCGGACAGGGATTCACTCAGCCCCAGCATTTT. The whole variable domain, remainder taken from reference TRBV18 and TRBJ1-5, is NAGVMQNPRHLVRRRGQEARLRCSPMKGHSHVYWYRQLPEEGLKFMVYLQKENIIDESGMPKERFSAEFPKEGPSILRIQQVVRGDSAAYFCASSPPGQGFTQPQHFGDGTRLSIL.